This TCR beta chain was found in a study of blood T cell repertoires in COVID-19. The wider study: The United States, Italy and Spain provided the acute and convalescent COVID-19 samples. Sample material is recorded as cDNA or gDNA derived from T cells, B-cell-depleted T cells, or PBMCs.

Original methodology: Reference gene primer amplification gave nucleated cell count estimates. Generated by immunoSEQ multiplex PCR, the TCRdb table keeps only in-frame clones and is missing some. Clone size and the V and J calls come from that table; the DNA yielded D and trimming. This sample has over 150,000 clones; almost 80% occur once, and the top ten carry roughly 28%. Trimming removed 2 bases from V and 2 bases from J, with 7 bases in between. This CDR3 is built from 14 residues. Germline V gene data show CDR1 as MNHEY and CDR2 as SVGAGI. This clone was seen ten or more times. The chain couples TRBV6-5 to TRBJ1-3; D is unresolved. This sequence was found in a woman in her 70s with acute or convalescent COVID-19. Sequenced material: peripheral blood. In nucleotides, the CDR3 is TGTGCCAGCAGTTACGCCGGGGCTGGAAACACCATATATTTT. Protein: CASSYAGAGNTIYF.